This T cell receptor beta chain was recorded in a study of response to subunit inactivated influenza vaccine. Regarding the study as a whole: Only a handful of new T cells, the authors suggested, are recruited with each seasonal influenza vaccination.

TCRdb passed the RT-PCR reads through MiXCR, listing each CDR3 protein once. The sample contains some 640,000 distinct CDR3 sequences, 14% of which appear only once. On this clonotype: Its antigen is unidentified.

With 7 bases removed from V and 3 bases from J, the gap between germline ends came to 16 bases. Germline-derived CDR1 and CDR2 are SQVTM and ANQGSEA. The CDR3 sequence is 13 residues long. The receptor was derived from a man aged 50 or older who received an inactivated influenza vaccine. V gene TRBV29-1 combines with J gene TRBJ2-7; D not certain. Sequencing used PBMCs from blood, obtained less than 15 days before vaccination. Here the CDR3 reads CSAKTGSSYEQYF. The CDR3 nucleotides read TGCAGCGCAAAGACCGGGTCCAGCTACGAGCAGTACTTC.